The 14 T cell receptor beta chains listed next were all sequenced from one sample in a study of cytotoxic CD8 clonotypes in ibrutinib-treated CLL. The assay was immunoSEQ multiplex PCR, and TCRdb's table has in-frame clones only and misses some. Found here are about 130,000 clones, about 79% of them singletons; the top ten hold 9.5% to 15%. This sample comprised PBMCs, obtained after 12 months of ibrutinib treatment. Receptors originate from a human donor with chronic lymphocytic leukemia.

The chain carries TRBV7-8 and TRBJ2-2; 7 nucleotides align to TRBD2. The CDR3 covers 15 residues. Germline-derived CDR1 and CDR2 are SGHVS and FQNEAQ. V was pared by 5 bases and J by 4 bases, with 7 bases of the junction left unmatched. The CDR3 DNA sequence: TGTGCCAGCAGCGTCGGACTAGTAGGCACCGGGGAGCTGTTTTTT. This encodes CASSVGLVGTGELFF.

This clone was recorded once. The V call is TRBV27, the J call TRBJ1-2; D unresolved. This CDR3 spans 16 amino acids. CDR1 is MNHEY and CDR2 is SMNVEV in the germline V gene (reference sequence). V shed 5 bases and J shed 2 bases, with 18 bases lying between them. The CDR3 protein is CASSRFGVEQNYGYTF. Here the CDR3 DNA reads TGTGCCAGCAGTAGGTTTGGTGTAGAACAGAACTATGGCTACACCTTC.

The CDR3, as DNA: TGTGCCATTCAGAGGGGCATCGGGGAGCTGTTTTTT. Translating gives CAIQRGIGELFF. The chain employs TRBV7-6 and TRBJ2-2, with D perhaps TRBD1 or TRBD2 (5 bases each). CDR1 and CDR2 (germline): SGHVS, FNYEAQ. This CDR3 is 12 amino acids long. The V gene lost 10 bases and the J gene lost 7 bases, with 13 bases spanning the gap.

This chain uses TRBV5-1 with TRBJ2-2, with 9 bases fitting TRBD2. V gave up 0 bases and J gave up 7 bases; unmatched junction bases: 4. The CDR3 sequence is 15 residues long. Germline CDR1 reads SGHRS; CDR2 reads YFSETQ. The CDR3 sequence: CASSLDAAGGGELFF. The CDR3 bases are TGCGCCAGCAGCTTGGACGCAGCGGGAGGCGGGGAGCTGTTTTTT.

The chain uses TRBV4-1 and TRBJ2-5, with 12 bases lining up with TRBD2. The junction had 2 bases not matched to a gene; V was cut back by 10 bases and J by 2 bases. The V gene's germline CDR1 is MGHRA and CDR2 YSYEKL. CDR3 length equals 13 residues. The DNA for the CDR3 is TGCGCCACCGGACTAGCGGGGCAAGAGACCCAGTACTTC. Amino acid sequence: CATGLAGQETQYF.

On this clone itself: Additional DNA sequences in this sample encode the identical CDR3. The gene calls are TRBV9 and TRBJ2-5; TRBD2 matches at 10 bases. Per the germline V gene, CDR1 is SGDLS and CDR2 is YYNGEE. V shed 0 bases and J 4 bases; nucleotides not matched to a gene: 3. This CDR3 has 15 residues. This chain's CDR3 is CASSVGLAGVETQYF. CDR3 nucleotide sequence: TGTGCCAGCAGCGTAGGGCTAGCGGGAGTAGAGACCCAGTACTTC.

V and J are TRBV6-5 and TRBJ2-5, with TRBD1 matching 7 bases. In germline, CDR1 is MNHEY, CDR2 SVGAGI. V lost 0 bases to trimming and J lost 1 base; unmatched junction nucleotides: 2. The CDR3 is 15 amino acids. This chain's CDR3 is CASSYSRTGQETQYF. The CDR3 DNA is TGTGCCAGCAGTTACTCTCGGACAGGCCAAGAGACCCAGTACTTC.

The chain employs TRBV27 and TRBJ1-2, with 9 bases aligning to TRBD1. Germline loops: CDR1 MNHEY, CDR2 SMNVEV (reference sequence). The V and J ends lost 6 bases and 1 base, in that order; junction bases with no gene match: 3. The CDR3 has 14 residues. CDR3 nucleotide sequence: TGTGCCAGCAGCGCGACAGGGGGTAACTATGGCTACACCTTC. It translates to CASSATGGNYGYTF.

This clone was observed a handful of times. The J gene is TRBJ1-1, the V gene TRBV7-6; weak D call: TRBD1 (6 bases). CDR1 is SGHVS and CDR2 is FNYEAQ in the germline V gene. Trimming removed 1 base at V and 2 bases at J, with 8 bases between. This CDR3 has 14 residues. DNA for the CDR3: TGTGCCAGCAGCTTAGGACAGGCAAACACTGAAGCTTTCTTT. Translated, it gives CASSLGQANTEAFF.

This chain uses TRBV30 with TRBJ2-7; 7 bases are a match to TRBD2. There are 14 residues in the CDR3. CDR1 and CDR2 (germline): GTSNPN, SVGIG (reference sequence). The ends lost 0 bases at V and 6 bases at J; junction bases unmatched: 8. The CDR3 loop reads CAWSVWGGSGEQYF. CDR3 nucleotide sequence: TGTGCCTGGAGTGTCTGGGGGGGTTCGGGCGAGCAGTACTTC.

This clone was seen a few times. CDR3 protein: CASSDHTGTVYGYTF. DNA of the CDR3: TGCGCCAGCAGCGACCACACCGGGACGGTGTATGGCTACACCTTC. The chain couples TRBV5-1 to TRBJ1-2, with D possibly matching TRBD1 (5 bases). This CDR3 is built from 15 residues. The V gene's germline CDR1 is SGHRS and CDR2 YFSETQ. Trimming removed 4 bases from V and 5 bases from J, with 18 bases in between.

The gene calls are TRBV11-3 and TRBJ2-2, with 9 bases identical to TRBD2. Trimming cost V 5 bases and J 7 bases; bases outside gene matches: 14. Germline V CDR1 and CDR2: SGHNT, YENEEA. The CDR3 runs 17 residues. This CDR3 reads CASSGGWREGGIGELFF. The DNA of the CDR3 is TGTGCCAGCAGCGGAGGTTGGCGGGAGGGCGGGATCGGGGAGCTGTTTTTT.

The chain carries TRBV7-3 and TRBJ2-6; 9 positions match TRBD1. The V segment lost 1 base and the J segment 8 bases; nucleotides outside the gene matches: 9. Germline V gives CDR1 SGHTA, CDR2 FQGTGA. The length of the CDR3 is 17 residues. CDR3 region: CASSLNPGTGITNVLTF. The DNA of the CDR3 is TGTGCCAGCAGCTTAAACCCCGGGACAGGGATCACCAACGTCCTGACTTTC.

The chain links TRBV2 to TRBJ2-1; 13 nucleotides align to TRBD2. With 6 bases clipped from V and 4 bases from J, the junction kept 3 bases outside the gene matches. Germline V gene lookup returns CDR1 SNHLY and CDR2 FYNNEI. This CDR3 comprises 15 residues. The DNA of the CDR3 is TGTGCCAGCAGACGGACTAGCGGGAGTTACAATGAGCAGTTCTTC. It specifies CASRRTSGSYNEQFF.